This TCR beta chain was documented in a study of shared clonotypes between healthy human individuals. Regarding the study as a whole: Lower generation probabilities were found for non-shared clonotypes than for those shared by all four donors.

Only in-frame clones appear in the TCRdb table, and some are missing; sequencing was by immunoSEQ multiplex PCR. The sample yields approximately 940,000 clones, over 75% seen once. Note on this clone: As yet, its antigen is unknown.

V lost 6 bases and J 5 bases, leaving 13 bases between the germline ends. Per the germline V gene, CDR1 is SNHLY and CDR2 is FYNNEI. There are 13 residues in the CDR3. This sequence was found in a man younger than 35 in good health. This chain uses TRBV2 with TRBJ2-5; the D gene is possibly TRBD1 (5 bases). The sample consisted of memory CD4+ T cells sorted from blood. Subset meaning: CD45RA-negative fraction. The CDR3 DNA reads TGTGCCAGCAGGGGGCTCGTAGGGGAGACCCAGTACTTC. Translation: CASRGLVGETQYF.